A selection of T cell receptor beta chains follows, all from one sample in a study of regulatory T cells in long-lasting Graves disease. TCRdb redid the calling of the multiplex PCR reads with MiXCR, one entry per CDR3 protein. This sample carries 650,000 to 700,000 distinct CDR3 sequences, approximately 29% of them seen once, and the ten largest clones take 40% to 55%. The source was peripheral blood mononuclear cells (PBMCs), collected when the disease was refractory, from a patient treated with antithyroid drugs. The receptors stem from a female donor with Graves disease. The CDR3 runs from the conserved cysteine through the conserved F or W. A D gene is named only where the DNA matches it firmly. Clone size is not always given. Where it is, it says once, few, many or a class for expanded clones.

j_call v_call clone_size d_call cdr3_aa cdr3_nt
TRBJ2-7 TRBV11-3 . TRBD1 CASSVGTGVREQYF TGTGCCAGCAGCGTTGGTACAGGGGTGAGGGAGCAGTACTTC
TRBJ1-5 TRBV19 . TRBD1 CASRTGRSNQPQHF TGTGCCAGCCGGACAGGCCGAAGCAATCAGCCCCAGCATTTT
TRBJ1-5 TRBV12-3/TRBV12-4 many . CASSTEGQPQHF TGTGCCAGCAGCACGGAAGGACAGCCCCAGCATTTT
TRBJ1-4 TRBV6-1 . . CASSEVRAGHEKLFF TGTGCCAGCAGTGAAGTTCGGGCAGGGCATGAAAAACTGTTTTTT
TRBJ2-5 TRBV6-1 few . CASSDRRPLSQETQYF TGTGCCAGCAGTGATAGGCGCCCGTTAAGCCAAGAGACCCAGTACTTC
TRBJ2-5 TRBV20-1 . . CSAPRREVFMEETQYF TGCAGTGCTCCACGGAGGGAAGTTTTCATGGAGGAGACCCAGTACTTC
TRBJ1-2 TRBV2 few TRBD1 CASRGTLRQGANYGYTF TGTGCCAGCAGAGGAACGCTTAGACAGGGGGCTAACTATGGCTACACCTTC
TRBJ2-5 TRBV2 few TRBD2 CASRAPGGGGRETQYF TGTGCCAGCAGGGCCCCCGGCGGGGGGGGAAGAGAGACCCAGTACTTC
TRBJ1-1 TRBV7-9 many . CASSLGLSMNTEAFF TGTGCCAGCAGCTTAGGACTGAGCATGAACACTGAAGCTTTCTTT
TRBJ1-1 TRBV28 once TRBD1 CAIIPPYSGGKGTEAFF TGTGCCATCATCCCCCCCTATTCAGGGGGAAAGGGCACTGAAGCTTTCTTT
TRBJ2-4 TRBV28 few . CASSLPGGLAKNIQYF TGTGCCAGCAGTCTCCCCGGGGGGCTCGCCAAAAACATTCAGTACTTC
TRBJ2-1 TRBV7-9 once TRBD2 CASSLVASGRSSSYNEQFF TGTGCCAGCAGCTTAGTGGCTAGCGGGAGATCTAGCTCCTACAATGAGCAGTTCTTC
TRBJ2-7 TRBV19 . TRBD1 CASSTRQGARLLDEQYF TGTGCCAGTAGTACGCGACAGGGGGCGCGCCTGTTGGACGAGCAGTACTTC
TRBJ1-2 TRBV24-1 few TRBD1 CATSDRRTGPSYGYTF TGTGCCACCAGTGACCGCCGGACAGGGCCCTCCTATGGCTACACCTTC
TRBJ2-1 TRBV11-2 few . CASSLALSRLANEQFF TGTGCCAGCAGCTTAGCCCTGAGTAGGCTAGCCAATGAGCAGTTCTTC
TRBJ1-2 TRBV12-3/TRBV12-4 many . CASSPGRGAGGYTF TGTGCCAGCAGCCCCGGAAGGGGGGCAGGTGGCTACACCTTC
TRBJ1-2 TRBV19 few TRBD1 CASSQTGAGYTF TGTGCCAGTAGCCAGACAGGGGCTGGCTACACCTTC
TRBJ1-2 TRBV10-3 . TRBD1 CAISEKVAGGYGYTF TGTGCCATCAGTGAGAAGGTGGCAGGGGGCTATGGCTACACCTTC
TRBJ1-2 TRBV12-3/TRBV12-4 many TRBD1 CASSLPGGLDYGYTF TGTGCCAGCAGTTTACCAGGGGGCCTCGACTATGGCTACACCTTC
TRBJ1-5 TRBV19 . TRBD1 CASSMGTGVSNQPQHF TGTGCCAGTAGTATGGGGACAGGGGTTAGCAATCAGCCCCAGCATTTT
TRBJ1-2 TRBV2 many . CASILGFNYGYTF TGTGCCAGCATCCTGGGATTTAACTATGGCTACACCTTC
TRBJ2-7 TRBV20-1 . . CSARELDEQYF TGCAGTGCTAGAGAATTGGACGAGCAGTACTTC
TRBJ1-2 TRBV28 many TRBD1 CASSPRTGGGYTF TGTGCCAGCAGTCCCCGAACAGGGGGCGGCTACACCTTC
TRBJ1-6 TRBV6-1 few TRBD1 CASTGQTNSPLHF TGTGCCAGTACGGGACAGACAAATTCACCCCTCCACTTT
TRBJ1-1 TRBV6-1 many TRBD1 CASSARGSNTEAFF TGTGCCAGCAGTGCCAGGGGGAGTAACACTGAAGCTTTCTTT
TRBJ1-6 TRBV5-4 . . CASSYEGTLHF TGTGCCAGCAGCTACGAAGGAACCCTCCACTTT
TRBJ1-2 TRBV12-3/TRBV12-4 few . CASSLKGIGYTF TGTGCCAGCAGTTTGAAGGGAATTGGCTACACCTTC
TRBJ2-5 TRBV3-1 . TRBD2 CASSHPGTSGSYYQETQYF TGTGCCAGCAGCCACCCCGGGACTAGCGGGAGTTATTACCAAGAGACCCAGTACTTC
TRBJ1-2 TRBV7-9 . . CASSSNLGRAPEGYGYTF TGTGCCAGCAGCTCTAACTTAGGGCGGGCCCCGGAGGGCTATGGCTACACCTTC
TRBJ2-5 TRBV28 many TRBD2 CASRRLAGGPQETQYF TGTGCCAGCAGGCGACTAGCGGGAGGGCCCCAAGAGACCCAGTACTTC
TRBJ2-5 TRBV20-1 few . CSATKPDSSKETQYF TGCAGTGCAACCAAACCGGACAGTTCGAAAGAGACCCAGTACTTC
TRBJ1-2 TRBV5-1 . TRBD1 CASSLPGQGHGYTF TGCGCCAGCAGCTTACCGGGACAGGGCCATGGCTACACCTTC